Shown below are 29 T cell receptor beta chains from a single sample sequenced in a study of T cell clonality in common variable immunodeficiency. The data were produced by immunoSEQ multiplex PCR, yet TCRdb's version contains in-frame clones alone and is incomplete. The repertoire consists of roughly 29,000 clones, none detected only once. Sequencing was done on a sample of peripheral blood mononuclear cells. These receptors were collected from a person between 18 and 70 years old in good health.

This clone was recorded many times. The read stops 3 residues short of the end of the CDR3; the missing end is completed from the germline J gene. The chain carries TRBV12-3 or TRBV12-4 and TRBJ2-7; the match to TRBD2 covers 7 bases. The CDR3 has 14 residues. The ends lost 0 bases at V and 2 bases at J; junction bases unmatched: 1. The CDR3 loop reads CASSLAGGTYEQYF. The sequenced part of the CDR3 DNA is TGTGCCAGCAGTTTAGCGGGGGGGACCTACGAG.

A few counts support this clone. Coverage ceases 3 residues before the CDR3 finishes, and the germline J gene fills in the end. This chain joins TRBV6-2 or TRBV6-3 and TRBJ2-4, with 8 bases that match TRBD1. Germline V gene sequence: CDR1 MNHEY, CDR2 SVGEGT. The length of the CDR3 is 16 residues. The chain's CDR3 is CASSYSTQGADYGQYF. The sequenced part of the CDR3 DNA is TGTGCCAGCAGTTACTCGACCCAGGGGGCGGACTATGGT.

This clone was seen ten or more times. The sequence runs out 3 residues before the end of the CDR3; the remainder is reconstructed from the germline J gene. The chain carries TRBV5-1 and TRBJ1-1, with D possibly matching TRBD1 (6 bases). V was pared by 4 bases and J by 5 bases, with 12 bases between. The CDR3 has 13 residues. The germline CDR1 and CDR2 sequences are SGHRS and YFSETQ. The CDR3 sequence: CASSLPGDTEAFF. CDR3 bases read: TGCGCCAGCAGCCTTCCAGGGGATACTGAA.

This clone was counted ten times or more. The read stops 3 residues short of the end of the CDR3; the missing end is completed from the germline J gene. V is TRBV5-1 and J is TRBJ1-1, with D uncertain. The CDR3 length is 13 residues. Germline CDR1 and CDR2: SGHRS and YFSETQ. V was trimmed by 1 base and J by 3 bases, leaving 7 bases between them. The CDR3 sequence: CASSLMSDTEAFF. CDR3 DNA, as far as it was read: TGCGCCAGCAGCTTGATGAGCGACACTGAA.

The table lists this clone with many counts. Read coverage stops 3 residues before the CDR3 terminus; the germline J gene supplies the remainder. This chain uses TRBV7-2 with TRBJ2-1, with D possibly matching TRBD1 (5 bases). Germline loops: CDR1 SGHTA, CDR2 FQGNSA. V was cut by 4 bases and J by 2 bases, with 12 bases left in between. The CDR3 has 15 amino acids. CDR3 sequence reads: CASSYQGPPYNEQFF. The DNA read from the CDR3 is TGTGCCAGCAGCTACCAGGGCCCCCCCTACAATGAG.

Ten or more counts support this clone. The CDR3 DNA, read in part, is TGTGCCAGCAGCTTTTCTAGTTCCCACACTGAA. Amino acid sequence: CASSFSSSHTE. The full CDR3 protein is CASSFSSSHTEAFF. The chain employs TRBV5-6 and TRBJ1-1; D gene ambiguous. Read coverage stops 3 residues before the CDR3 terminus; the germline J gene supplies the remainder. This CDR3 has 14 amino acids. Germline lookup yields CDR1 SGHDT and CDR2 YYEEEE. With 2 bases removed from V and 3 bases from J, the gap between germline ends came to 11 bases.

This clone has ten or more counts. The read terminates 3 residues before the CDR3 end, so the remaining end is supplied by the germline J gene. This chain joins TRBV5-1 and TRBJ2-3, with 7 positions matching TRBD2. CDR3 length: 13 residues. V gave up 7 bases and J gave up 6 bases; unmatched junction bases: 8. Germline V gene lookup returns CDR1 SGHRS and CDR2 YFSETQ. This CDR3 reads CASWTWEGDTQYF. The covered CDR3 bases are TGCGCCAGCTGGACGTGGGAGGGGGATACG.

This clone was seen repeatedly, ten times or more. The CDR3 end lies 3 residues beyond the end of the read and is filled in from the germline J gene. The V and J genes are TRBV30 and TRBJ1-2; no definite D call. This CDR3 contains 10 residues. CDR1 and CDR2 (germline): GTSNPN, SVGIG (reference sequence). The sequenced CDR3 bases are TGTGCCTGGAGCCCAATGGGC. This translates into CAWSPMG. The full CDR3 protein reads CAWSPMGYTF.

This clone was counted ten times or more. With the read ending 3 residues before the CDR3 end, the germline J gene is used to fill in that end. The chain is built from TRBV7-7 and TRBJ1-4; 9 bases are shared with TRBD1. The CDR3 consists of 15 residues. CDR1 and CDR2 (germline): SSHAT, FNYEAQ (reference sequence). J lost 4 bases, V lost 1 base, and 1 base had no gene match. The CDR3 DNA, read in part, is TGTGCCAGCAGCTTAGGGACAGGGGATAATGAAAAA. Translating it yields CASSLGTGDNEK. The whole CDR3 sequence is CASSLGTGDNEKLFF.

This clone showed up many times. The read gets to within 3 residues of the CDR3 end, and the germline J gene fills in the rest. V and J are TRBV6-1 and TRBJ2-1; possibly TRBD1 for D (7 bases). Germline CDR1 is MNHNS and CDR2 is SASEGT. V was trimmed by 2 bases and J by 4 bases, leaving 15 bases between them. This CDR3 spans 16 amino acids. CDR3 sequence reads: CASSELQGGGYNEQFF. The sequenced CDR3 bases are TGTGCCAGCAGTGAACTTCAGGGGGGAGGTTACAATGAG.

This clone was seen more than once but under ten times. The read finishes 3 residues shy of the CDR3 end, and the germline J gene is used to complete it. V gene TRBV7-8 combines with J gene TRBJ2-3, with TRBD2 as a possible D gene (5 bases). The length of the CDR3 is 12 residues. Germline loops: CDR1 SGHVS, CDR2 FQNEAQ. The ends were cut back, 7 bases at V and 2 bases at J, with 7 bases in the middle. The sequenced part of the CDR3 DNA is TGTGCCAGCAAGGACTTCACAGATACG. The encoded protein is CASKDFTDT. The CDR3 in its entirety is CASKDFTDTQYF.

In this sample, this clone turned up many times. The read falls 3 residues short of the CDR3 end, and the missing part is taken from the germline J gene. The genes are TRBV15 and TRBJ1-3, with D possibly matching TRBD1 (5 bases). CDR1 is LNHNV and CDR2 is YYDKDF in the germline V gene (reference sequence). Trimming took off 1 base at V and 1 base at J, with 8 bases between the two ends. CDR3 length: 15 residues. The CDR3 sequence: CATSRAGFSGNTIYF. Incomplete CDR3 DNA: TGTGCCACCAGCAGAGCAGGGTTTTCTGGAAACACC.

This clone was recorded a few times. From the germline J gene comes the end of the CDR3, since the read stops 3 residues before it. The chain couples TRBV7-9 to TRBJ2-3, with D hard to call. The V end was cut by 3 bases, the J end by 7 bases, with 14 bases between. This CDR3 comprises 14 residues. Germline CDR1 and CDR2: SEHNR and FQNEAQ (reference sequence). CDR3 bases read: TGTGCCAGCAGCTTGCGTCCACTTGTGAATACG. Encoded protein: CASSLRPLVNT. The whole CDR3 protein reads CASSLRPLVNTQYF.

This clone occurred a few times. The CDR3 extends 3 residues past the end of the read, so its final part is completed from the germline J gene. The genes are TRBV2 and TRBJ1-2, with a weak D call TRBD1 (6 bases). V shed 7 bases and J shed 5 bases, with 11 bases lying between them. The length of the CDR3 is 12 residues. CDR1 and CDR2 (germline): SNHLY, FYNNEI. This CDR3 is CASIQGGYGYTF. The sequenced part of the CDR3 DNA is TGTGCCAGCATACAGGGAGGGTATGGC.

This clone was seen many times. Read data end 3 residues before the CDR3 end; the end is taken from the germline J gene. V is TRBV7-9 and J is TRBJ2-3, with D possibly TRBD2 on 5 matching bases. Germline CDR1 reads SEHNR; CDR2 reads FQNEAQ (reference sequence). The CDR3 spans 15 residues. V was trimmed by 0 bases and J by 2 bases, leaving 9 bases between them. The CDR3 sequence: CASSLALGDTDTQYF. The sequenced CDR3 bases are TGTGCCAGCAGCTTAGCTCTCGGGGACACAGATACG. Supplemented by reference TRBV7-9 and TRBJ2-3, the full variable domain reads DTGVSQNPRHKITKRGQNVTFRCDPISEHNRLYWYRQTLGQGPEFLTYFQNEAQLEKSRLLSDRFSAERPKGSFSTLEIQRTEQGDSAMYLCASSLALGDTDTQYFGPGTRLTVL.

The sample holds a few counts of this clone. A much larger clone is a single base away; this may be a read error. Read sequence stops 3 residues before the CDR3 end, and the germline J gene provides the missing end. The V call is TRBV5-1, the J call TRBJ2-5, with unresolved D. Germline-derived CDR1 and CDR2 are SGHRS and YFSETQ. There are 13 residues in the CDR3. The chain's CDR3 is CASSSISGDTQYF. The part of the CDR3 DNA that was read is TGCGCCAGTAGCTCAATCTCCGGTGATACC.

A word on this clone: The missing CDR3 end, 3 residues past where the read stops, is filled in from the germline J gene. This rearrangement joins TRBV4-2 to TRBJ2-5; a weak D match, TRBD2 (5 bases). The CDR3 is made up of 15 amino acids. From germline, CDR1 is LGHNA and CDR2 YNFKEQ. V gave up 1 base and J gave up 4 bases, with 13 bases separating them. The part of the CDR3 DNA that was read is TGTGCCAGCAGCCAAGGTATAGCGACTCGAGAGACC. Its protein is CASSQGIATRET. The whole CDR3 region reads CASSQGIATRETQYF.

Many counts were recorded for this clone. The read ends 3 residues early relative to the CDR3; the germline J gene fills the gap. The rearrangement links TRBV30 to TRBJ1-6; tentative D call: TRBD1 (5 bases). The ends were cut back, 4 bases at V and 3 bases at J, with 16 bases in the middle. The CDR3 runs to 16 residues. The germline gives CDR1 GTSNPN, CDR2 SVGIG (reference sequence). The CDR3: CAWKLSGGRYNSPLHF. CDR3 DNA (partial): TGTGCCTGGAAACTCTCCGGGGGACGCTATAATTCACCC.

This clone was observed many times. CDR3 bases read: TGTGCCAGCAGCCGTGTCCCTAATGAAAAA. As protein: CASSRVPNEK. The full CDR3 protein reads CASSRVPNEKLFF. This chain joins TRBV13 and TRBJ1-4, with no clear D. Read coverage stops 3 residues before the CDR3 terminus; the germline J gene supplies the remainder. This CDR3 contains 13 residues. V dropped 5 bases and J dropped 3 bases, with 7 bases sitting between them. Germline CDR1 is PRHDT and CDR2 is FYEKMQ (reference sequence).

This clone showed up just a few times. Partial CDR3 DNA: TGCAGGATTACCGTCCAGAAGAACACTGAA. It codes for CRITVQKNTE. The full CDR3 protein is CRITVQKNTEAFF. The chain is built from TRBV20-1 and TRBJ1-1; D remains ambiguous. With the read ending 3 residues before the CDR3 end, the germline J gene is used to fill in that end. CDR3 length equals 13 residues. CDR1 is DFQATT and CDR2 is SNEGSKA in the germline V gene (reference sequence).

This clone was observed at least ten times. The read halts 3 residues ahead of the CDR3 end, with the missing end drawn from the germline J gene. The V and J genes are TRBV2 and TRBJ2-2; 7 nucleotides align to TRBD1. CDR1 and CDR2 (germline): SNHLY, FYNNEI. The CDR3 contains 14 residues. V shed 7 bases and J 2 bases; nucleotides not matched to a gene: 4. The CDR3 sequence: CASTVGGNTGELFF. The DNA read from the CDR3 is TGTGCCAGCACGGTAGGGGGCAACACCGGGGAG.

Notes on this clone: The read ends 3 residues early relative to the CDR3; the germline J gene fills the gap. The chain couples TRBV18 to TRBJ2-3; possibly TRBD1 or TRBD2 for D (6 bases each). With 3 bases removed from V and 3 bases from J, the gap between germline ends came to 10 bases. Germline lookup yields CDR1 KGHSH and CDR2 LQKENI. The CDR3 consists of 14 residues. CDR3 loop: CASSPEGVTDTQYF. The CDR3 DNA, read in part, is TGTGCCAGCTCACCGGAGGGGGTTACAGATACG.

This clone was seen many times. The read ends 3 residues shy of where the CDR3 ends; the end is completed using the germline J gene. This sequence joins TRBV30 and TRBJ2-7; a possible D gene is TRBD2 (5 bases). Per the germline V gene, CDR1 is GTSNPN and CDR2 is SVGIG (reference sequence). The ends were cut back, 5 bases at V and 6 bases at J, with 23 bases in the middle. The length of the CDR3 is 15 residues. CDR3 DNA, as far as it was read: TGTGCCTGGTGTAAACGGGGAATCGATTGTCCCGAG. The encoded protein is CAWCKRGIDCPE. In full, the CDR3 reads CAWCKRGIDCPEQYF.

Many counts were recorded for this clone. The chain's CDR3 is CASSGTRGAYEQYF. The CDR3 bases that were read are TGCGCCAGCAGCGGGACACGAGGGGCCTACGAG. The chain recombines TRBV10-1 with TRBJ2-7, with D possibly matching TRBD1 (6 bases). The read halts 3 residues ahead of the CDR3 end, with the missing end drawn from the germline J gene. The germline gives CDR1 WNHNN, CDR2 SYGVQD (reference sequence). This CDR3 has 14 amino acids. The V end lost 6 bases, the J end lost 2 bases, and 14 bases lay between the germline ends.

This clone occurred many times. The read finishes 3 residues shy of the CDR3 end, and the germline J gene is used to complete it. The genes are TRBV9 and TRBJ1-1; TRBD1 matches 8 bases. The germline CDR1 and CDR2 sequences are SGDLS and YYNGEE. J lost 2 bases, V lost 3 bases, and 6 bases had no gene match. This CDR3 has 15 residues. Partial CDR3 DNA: TGTGCCAGCAGCGAGGGGACAGGCGCTAACACTGAA. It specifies CASSEGTGANTE. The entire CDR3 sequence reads CASSEGTGANTEAFF.

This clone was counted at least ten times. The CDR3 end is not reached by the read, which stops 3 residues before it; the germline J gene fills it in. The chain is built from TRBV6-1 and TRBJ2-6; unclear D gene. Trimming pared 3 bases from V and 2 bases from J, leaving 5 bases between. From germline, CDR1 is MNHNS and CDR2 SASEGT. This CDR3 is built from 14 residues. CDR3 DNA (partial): TGTGCCAGCAGTGAGTCGGCTGGGGCCAACGTC. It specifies CASSESAGANV. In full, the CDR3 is CASSESAGANVLTF.

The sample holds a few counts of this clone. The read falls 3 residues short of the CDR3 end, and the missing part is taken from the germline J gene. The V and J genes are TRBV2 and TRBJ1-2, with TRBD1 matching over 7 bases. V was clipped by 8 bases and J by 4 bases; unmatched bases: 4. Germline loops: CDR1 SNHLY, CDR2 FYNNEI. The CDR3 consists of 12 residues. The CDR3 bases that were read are TGTGCCAGCGACCGGGACAGCTATGGC. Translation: CASDRDSYG. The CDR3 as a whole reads CASDRDSYGYTF.

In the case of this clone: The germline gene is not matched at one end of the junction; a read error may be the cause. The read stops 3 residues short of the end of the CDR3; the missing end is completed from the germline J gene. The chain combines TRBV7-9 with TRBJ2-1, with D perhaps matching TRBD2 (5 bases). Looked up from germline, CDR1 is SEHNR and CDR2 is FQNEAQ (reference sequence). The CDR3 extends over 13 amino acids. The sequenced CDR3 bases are TGTTCCAGCAGCCCCCCGAGCGGCGGTGAG. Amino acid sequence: CSSSPPSGGE. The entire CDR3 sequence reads CSSSPPSGGEQFF. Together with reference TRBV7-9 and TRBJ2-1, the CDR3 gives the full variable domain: DTGVSQNPRHKITKRGQNVTFRCDPISEHNRLYWYRQTLGQGPEFLTYFQNEAQLEKSRLLSDRFSAERPKGSFSTLEIQRTEQGDSAMYLCSSSPPSGGEQFFGPGTRLTVL.

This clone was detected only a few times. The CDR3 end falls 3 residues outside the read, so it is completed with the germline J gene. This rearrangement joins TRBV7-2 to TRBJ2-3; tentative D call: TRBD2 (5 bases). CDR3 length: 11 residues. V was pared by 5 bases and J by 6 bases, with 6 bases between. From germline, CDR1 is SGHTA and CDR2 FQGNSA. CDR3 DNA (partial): TGTGCCAGCAGCCGCGGGGATACG. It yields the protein CASSRGDT. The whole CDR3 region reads CASSRGDTQYF. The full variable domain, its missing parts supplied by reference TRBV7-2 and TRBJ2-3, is GAGVSQSPSNKVTEKGKDVELRCDPISGHTALYWYRQSLGQGLEFLIYFQGNSAPDKSGLPSDRFSAERTGGSVSTLTIQRTQQEDSAVYLCASSRGDTQYFGPGTRLTVL.